The rows below give T cell receptor beta chains drawn from one sample of a study of blood T cell repertoires in COVID-19. Sequencing used immunoSEQ multiplex PCR; TCRdb keeps in-frame clones, though not all of them. Here the sample spans roughly 180,000 clones, over 75% being singletons. Material for sequencing was PBMCs or T cells enriched from blood (not recorded which). These receptors all come from a woman between 35 and 50 years old with acute COVID-19. Both conserved end residues are part of each CDR3. Fields, in order: V gene, J gene, D gene, clone size, CDR3 length, CDR3 DNA, CDR3 protein. A D gene is named only where the DNA matches it firmly. Size is stated for part of the rows, as once, few or many counts, or as a class when the clone is expanded.

>TRBV19|TRBJ2-7|NA|NA|14
TGTGCCAGTACCAACCTGACTGTAACCTACGAGCAGTACTTC
CASTNLTVTYEQYF
>TRBV19|TRBJ2-1|NA|NA|13
TGTGCCAGTAGTATAAGGGGGGGACTGCAGCAGTTCTTC
CASSIRGGLQQFF
>TRBV7-8|TRBJ2-5|TRBD2|NA|16
TGTGCCAGCAGCTCCGGTTCCGGGAGGGGCCAAGAGACCCAGTACTTC
CASSSGSGRGQETQYF
>TRBV30|TRBJ1-2|NA|NA|16
TGTGCCTGGAGTGCCACAGTGCGGGAGCCCCAATATGGCTACACCTTC
CAWSATVREPQYGYTF
>TRBV9|TRBJ2-5|NA|NA|15
TGTGCCAGCAGCCCCGGAGGGACAGTCCAAGAGACCCAGTACTTC
CASSPGGTVQETQYF
>TRBV5-1|TRBJ1-2|TRBD1|NA|16
TGCGCCAGCAGCTTGGAGCGGACAGGGGTAAACTATGGCTACACCTTC
CASSLERTGVNYGYTF
>TRBV5-1|TRBJ2-7|NA|NA|13
TGCGCCAGCAGCTCCCAGGGCAGAGACGAGCAGTACTTC
CASSSQGRDEQYF
>TRBV4-1|TRBJ1-1|NA|NA|16
TGCGCCAGCAGCCCCACCTTGGGGGGGAGGAACACTGAAGCTTTCTTT
CASSPTLGGRNTEAFF
>TRBV11-2|TRBJ1-3|NA|few|15
TGTGCCAGCAGCTGGAAGGGGGGGACTGGAAACACCATATATTTT
CASSWKGGTGNTIYF
>TRBV6-5|TRBJ1-1|NA|NA|13
TGTGCCAGCTCAAAGCCGGGTTCAGCTGAAGCTTTCTTT
CASSKPGSAEAFF
>TRBV7-2|TRBJ1-2|TRBD1|NA|19
TGTGCCAGCAGCTTGCTTCAATCAGGACAGGGGGTTTGGCACTATGGCTACACCTTC
CASSLLQSGQGVWHYGYTF
>TRBV19|TRBJ1-2|TRBD1|NA|16
TGTGCCAGTAGTATAGACATGACGAGACAGGGATTAGGCTACACCTTC
CASSIDMTRQGLGYTF
>TRBV30|TRBJ1-2|NA|few|13
TGTGCCTGGAGTGAAGACAGTTACTATGGCTACACCTTC
CAWSEDSYYGYTF
>TRBV20-1|TRBJ2-7|TRBD2|NA|13
TGCAGTGCTAGTAGCGGGAGGACCTACGAGCAGTACTTC
CSASSGRTYEQYF
>TRBV29-1|TRBJ2-7|TRBD1|NA|15
TGCAGCGTTGGGGACGGGACAGGGGGTTCCTACGAGCAGTACTTC
CSVGDGTGGSYEQYF
>TRBV5-1|TRBJ2-3|NA|few|13
TGCGCCAGCAGCTTGGACAGCCGAGATACGCAGTATTTT
CASSLDSRDTQYF
>TRBV9|TRBJ2-3|NA|NA|14
TGTGCCAGCAGCTTAGGACTTCCCGGAGATACGCAGTATTTT
CASSLGLPGDTQYF